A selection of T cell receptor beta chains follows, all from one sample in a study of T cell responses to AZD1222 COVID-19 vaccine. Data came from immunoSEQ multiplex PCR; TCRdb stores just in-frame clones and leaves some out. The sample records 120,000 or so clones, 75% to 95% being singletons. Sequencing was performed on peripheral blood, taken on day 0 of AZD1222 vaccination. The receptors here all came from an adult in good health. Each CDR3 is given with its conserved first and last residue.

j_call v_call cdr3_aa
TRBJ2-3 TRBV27 CASTQNWDDTDTQYF
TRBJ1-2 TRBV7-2 CASSLGGNSNYGYTF
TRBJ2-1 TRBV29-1 CSVDLSGTGRYNEQFF
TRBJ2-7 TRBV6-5 CASSAWGLAVYF
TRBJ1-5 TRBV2 CASSETQGNQPQHF
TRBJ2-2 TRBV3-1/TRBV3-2 CASSQDHWTATTGELFF
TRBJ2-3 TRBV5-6 CASSLGVGTTDTQYF
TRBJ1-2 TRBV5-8 CASSLMGAYGYTF
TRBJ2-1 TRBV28 CASSFPGPIVNNEQFF
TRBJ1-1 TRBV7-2 CASSLGGGNTEAFF
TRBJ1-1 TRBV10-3 CAIIVQGPNTEAFF
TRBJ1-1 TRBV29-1 CSVEGQSNTEAFF
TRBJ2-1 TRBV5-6 CASSLSGAGEQFF
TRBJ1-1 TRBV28 CASRTGEQAFF
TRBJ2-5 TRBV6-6 CASSKGLAALETQYF
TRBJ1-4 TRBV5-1 CASSSTGGSNEKLFF
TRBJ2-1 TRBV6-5 CASSGLAGFNEQFF
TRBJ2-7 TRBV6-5 CASSYSLTGKGEQYF
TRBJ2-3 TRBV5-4 CASSDGLAGPTDTQYF
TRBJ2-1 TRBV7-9 CASSFARLAGLEQFF
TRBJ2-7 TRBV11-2 CASSLDRALPSEQYF
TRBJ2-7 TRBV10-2 CASSEVPGQGNEQYF
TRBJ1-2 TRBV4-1 CASSQEGPIDYGYTF
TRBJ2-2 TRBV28 CASSPMGGRGTGELFF
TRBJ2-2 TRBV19 CASSIDGQGEGELFF
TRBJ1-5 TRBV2 CASSERGQGGQPQHF
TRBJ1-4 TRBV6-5 CASTSGGNKLFF
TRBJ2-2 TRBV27 CASSFIRTLNTGELFF
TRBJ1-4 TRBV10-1 CASTGSTGHERSEKLFF
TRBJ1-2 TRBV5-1 CASSDGRSNYGYTF
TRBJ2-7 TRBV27 CASSPLPGTSAYEQYF
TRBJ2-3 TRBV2 CASSDGRTGPDTQYF
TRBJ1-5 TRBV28 CASSPGQGHQPQHF
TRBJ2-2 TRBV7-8 CASSLSSGPLNTGELFF
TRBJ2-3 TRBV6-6 CASRRGGSDDTQYF
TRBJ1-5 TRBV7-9 CASSPGTGNQPQHF
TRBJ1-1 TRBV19 CASSMRQGNTEAFF
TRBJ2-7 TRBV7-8 CASSLADLAGEYEQYF
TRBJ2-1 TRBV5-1 CASSRTSGGSSYNEQFF
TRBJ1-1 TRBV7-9 CASSPRTLNTEAFF
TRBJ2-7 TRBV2 CASRATPGQGTYEQYF
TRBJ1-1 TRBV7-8 CASSPSWGANTEAFF
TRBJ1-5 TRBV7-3 CASSLSPHPTGSERNQPQHF
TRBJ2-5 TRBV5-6 CASSFGTVGTQYF
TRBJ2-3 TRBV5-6 CASYLLHGNQDTQYF
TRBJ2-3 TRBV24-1 CATSDLPPAADTQYF
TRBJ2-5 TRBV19 CASSWGGPETQYF
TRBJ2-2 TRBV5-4 CASSIQGAAAGELFF
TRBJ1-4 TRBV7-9 CASSLSLSTEKLFF